This entry is about one TCR beta chain. This record belongs to a study of blood T cell repertoires in COVID-19. Study-wide context: The United States, Italy and Spain provided the acute and convalescent COVID-19 samples. The cDNA or gDNA used as material had been derived from T cells, B-cell-depleted T cells, or PBMCs.

This CDR3 is 16 amino acids long. From germline, CDR1 is KGHDR and CDR2 SFDVKD. V was pared by 4 bases and J by 0 bases, with 12 bases between. Study processing details: Estimated nucleated cell counts came from reference gene primer amplification. Libraries were prepared by immunoSEQ multiplex PCR; TCRdb keeps only in-frame clonotypes and omits some of them. The V and J calls and clone size are taken from that table; D and trimming were inferred from the DNA. The top ten clones hold about 0.8% of a sample with 240,000 or so clones, approximately 91% of them seen once. The chain is built from TRBV24-1 and TRBJ2-1; D is uncertain. This TCR was recovered from a woman aged 25 to 45 with acute or convalescent COVID-19. Sample: peripheral blood. The CDR3, as DNA: TGTGCCACCAGTGACACGAGCGTTAGCTCCTACAATGAGCAGTTCTTC. As protein: CATSDTSVSSYNEQFF.